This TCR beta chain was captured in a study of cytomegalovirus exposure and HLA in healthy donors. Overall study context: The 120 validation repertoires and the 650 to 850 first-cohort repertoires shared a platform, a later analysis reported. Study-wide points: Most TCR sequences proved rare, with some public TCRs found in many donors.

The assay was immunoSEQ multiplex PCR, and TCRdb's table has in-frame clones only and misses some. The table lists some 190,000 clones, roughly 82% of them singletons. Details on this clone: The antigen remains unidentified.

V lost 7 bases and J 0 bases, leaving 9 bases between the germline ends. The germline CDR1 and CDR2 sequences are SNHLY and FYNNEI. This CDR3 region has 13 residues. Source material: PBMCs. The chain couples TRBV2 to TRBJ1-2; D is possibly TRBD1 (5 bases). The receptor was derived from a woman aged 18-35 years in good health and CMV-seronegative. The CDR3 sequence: CASKDRSNYGYTF. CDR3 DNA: TGTGCCAGCAAAGACAGATCTAACTATGGCTACACCTTC.